This TCR beta chain is from a study of blood T cell repertoires in COVID-19. The wider study: PBMCs, B-cell-depleted T cells, or T cells were the source of the cDNA or gDNA that made up the material.

The length of the CDR3 is 15 residues. CDR1 LGHDT and CDR2 YNNKEL come from the germline V gene (reference sequence). Losses at the gene ends were 0 bases for V and 8 bases for J; bases not matched to a gene: 6. Authors' methods: Estimation of nucleated cell counts was performed using reference gene primer amplification. The assay was immunoSEQ multiplex PCR, and TCRdb's table has in-frame clones only and misses some. The DNA was the basis for D and trimming; V, J and clone size are from that table. In the table there are about 390,000 clones, roughly 86% of which are singletons. This chain joins TRBV3-1 (or the pseudogene TRBV3-2) and TRBJ1-4, with 7 nucleotides matching TRBD1. Sequenced input: peripheral blood. The origin of this receptor is an older woman with COVID-19, enrolled during active disease. This CDR3 is CASSQDRQGEEKLFF. The CDR3 nucleotides read TGTGCCAGCAGCCAAGATCGCCAGGGGGAAGAAAAACTGTTTTTT.